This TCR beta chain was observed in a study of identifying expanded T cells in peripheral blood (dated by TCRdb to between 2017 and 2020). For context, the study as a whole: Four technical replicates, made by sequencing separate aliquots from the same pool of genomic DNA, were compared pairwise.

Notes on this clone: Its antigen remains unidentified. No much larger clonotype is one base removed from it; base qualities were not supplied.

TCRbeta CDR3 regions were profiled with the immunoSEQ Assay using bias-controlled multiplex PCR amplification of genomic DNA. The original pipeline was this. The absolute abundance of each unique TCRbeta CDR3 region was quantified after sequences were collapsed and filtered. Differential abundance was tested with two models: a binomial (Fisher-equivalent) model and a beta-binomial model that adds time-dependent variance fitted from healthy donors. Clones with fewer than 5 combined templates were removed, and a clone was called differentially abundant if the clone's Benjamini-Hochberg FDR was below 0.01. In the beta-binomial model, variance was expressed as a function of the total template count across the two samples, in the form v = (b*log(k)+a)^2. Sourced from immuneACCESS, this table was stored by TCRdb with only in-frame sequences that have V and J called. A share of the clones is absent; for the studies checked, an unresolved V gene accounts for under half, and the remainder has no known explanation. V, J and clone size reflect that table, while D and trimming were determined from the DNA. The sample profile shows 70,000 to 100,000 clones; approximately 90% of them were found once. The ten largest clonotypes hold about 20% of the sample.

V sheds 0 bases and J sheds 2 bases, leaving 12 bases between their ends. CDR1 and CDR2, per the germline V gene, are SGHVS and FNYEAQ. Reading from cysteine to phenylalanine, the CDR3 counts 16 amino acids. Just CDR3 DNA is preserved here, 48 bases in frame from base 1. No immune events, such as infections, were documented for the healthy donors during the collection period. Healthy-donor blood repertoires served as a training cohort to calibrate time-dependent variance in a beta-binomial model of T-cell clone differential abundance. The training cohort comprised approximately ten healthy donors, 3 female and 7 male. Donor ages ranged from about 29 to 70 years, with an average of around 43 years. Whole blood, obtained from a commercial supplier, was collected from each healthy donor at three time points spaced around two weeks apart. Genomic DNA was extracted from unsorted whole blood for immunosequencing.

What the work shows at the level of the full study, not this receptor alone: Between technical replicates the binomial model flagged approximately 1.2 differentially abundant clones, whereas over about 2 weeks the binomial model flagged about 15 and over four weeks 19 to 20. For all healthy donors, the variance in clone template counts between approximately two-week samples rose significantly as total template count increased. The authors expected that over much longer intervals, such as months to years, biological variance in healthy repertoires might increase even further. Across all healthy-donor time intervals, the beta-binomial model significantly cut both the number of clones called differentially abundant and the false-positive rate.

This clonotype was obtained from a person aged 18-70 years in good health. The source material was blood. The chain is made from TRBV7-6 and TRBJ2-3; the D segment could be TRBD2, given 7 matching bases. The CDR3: CASSLAAGALTDTQYF. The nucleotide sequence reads TGTGCCAGCAGCTTAGCGGCGGGGGCCCTCACAGATACGCAGTATTTT. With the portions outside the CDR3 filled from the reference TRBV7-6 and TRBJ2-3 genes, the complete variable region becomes GAGVSQSPRYKVTKRGQDVALRCDPISGHVSLYWYRQALGQGPEFLTYFNYEAQQDKSGLPNDRFSAERPEGSISTLTIQRTEQRDSAMYRCASSLAAGALTDTQYFGPGTRLTVL.